This TCR beta chain was found in a study of persistence of HIV-infected CD4 T cells. Study-level points and caveats: Compared with CD3/CD28-stimulated cells, CMV- and Gag-responding cells showed lower TCRbeta richness.

With respect to this clone: Antigen: not known.

Trimming took 10 bases from V and 2 from J, leaving 21 bases between them. The CDR3 extends over 15 amino acids. Germline CDR1 MNHEY, CDR2 SVGAGI. An overlapping HIV-1 Gag peptide pool stimulated these cells at about 0.9 ug/peptide/mL. CD40L-negative CD69-negative CD45RO-high memory CD4+ T cells were sorted as populations depleted of antigen-responding cells. Anti-CD28/CD49d costimulation, CD40-blocking antibody and enfuvirtide were given to CD8-depleted PBMCs for 15 to 20 hours. The libraries were made with immunoSEQ version 4 in survey mode. Each sample used up to about 1 ug genomic DNA diluted to 8.5 to 10 ng/uL. Libraries were prepared by immunoSEQ multiplex PCR; TCRdb keeps only in-frame clonotypes and omits some of them. The sample holds over 60,000 clones; about 77% are singletons and the top ten take roughly 1.8%.

Specimen: CD4+ T cells sorted from PBMCs after roughly 18-hour stimulation, collected from a patient who received antiretroviral therapy. The rearrangement links TRBV6-5 to TRBJ2-7; D could derive from TRBD1 or TRBD2 (6 bases each). This receptor was taken from an adult man with HIV who was CMV-seropositive. CDR3 sequence: CATHRGRDKTYEQYF. As DNA, the CDR3 is TGTGCCACCCATCGTGGGCGGGACAAAACCTACGAGCAGTACTTC.